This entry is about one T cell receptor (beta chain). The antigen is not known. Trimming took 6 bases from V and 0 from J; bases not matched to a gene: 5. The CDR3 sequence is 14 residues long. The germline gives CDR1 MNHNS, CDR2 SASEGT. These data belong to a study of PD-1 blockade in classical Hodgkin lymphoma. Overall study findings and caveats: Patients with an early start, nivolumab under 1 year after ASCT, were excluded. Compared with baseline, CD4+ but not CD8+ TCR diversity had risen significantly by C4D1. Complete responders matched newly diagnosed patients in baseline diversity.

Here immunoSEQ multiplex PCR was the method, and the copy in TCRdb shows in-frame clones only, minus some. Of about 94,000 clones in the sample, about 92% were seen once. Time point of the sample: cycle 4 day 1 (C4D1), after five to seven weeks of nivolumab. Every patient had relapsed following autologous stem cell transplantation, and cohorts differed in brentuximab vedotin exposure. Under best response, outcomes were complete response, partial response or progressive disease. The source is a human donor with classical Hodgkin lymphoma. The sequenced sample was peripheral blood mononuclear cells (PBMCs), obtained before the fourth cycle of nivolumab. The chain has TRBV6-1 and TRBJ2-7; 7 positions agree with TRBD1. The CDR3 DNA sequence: TGTGCCAGCAGAGGACAGGTGAGCTCCTACGAGCAGTACTTC. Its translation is CASRGQVSSYEQYF.